This T cell receptor beta chain was identified in a study of beta chain features in type 1 diabetes. Study-wide background: Cell yields, age and gender were similar between patients and healthy donors.

Every bit of the isolated RNA underwent reverse transcription, so sequencing read expressed TCRB transcripts. Clones were sequenced by immunoSEQ multiplex PCR, and TCRdb holds only the in-frame ones, with some missing. This table has some 700,000 clones, over 10% appearing once. The study, taken as a whole, reports: Type 1 diabetes patients had TCRB CDR3s that were shorter (moderately but significantly so) in all four CD4+ subsets. Relative to healthy donors, patients appeared to have naive, central memory and Treg TCRB repertoires that were more similar.

This clone was found a few times. Its antigen is not known. Trimming cost V 2 bases and J 3 bases; bases outside gene matches: 3. Germline V gene lookup returns CDR1 MGHRA and CDR2 YSYEKL. The CDR3 contains 15 residues. Input material: naive CD4+ T cells from blood. The chain joins TRBV4-1 to TRBJ2-5, with TRBD1 matching 10 bases. The receptor was derived from a man aged 18-30 years with type 1 diabetes. CDR3 nucleotide sequence: TGCGCCAGCAGCCAACCAGGACAGGGGGAAGAGACCCAGTACTTC. It translates to CASSQPGQGEETQYF.